This TCR beta chain was sequenced in a study of blood T cell repertoires in COVID-19. The overall study: Material from acute and convalescent COVID-19 was sourced from the United States, Italy and Spain. PBMCs, B-cell-depleted T cells, or T cells provided the cDNA or gDNA that made up the material.

The repertoire was sequenced with immunoSEQ multiplex PCR; TCRdb's copy has only in-frame clones and lacks some. The sample lists 350,000 or so clones; roughly 86% were seen once. V gave up 0 bases and J gave up 3 bases; unmatched junction bases: 7. The CDR3 is 17 residues long. CDR1 and CDR2 (germline): LGHNA, YNFKEQ. Individuals in the exposed group had encountered a COVID-19 case within 2 weeks preceding study entry. Sequenced material: PBMCs or T cells enriched from blood (not recorded which). V usage is TRBV4-2 and J usage is TRBJ2-1, with 8 positions matching TRBD2. The receptor was derived from a woman between 25 and 40 years old who had been exposed to COVID-19. The CDR3 DNA reads as TGTGCCAGCAGCCAAGATGACGGAGCGGGAGTCTACAATGAGCAGTTCTTC. This encodes CASSQDDGAGVYNEQFF.